This entry is about one T cell receptor beta chain. The protocol was immunoSEQ multiplex PCR, while the TCRdb copy is restricted to in-frame clones and leaves out a portion. Of under 85,000 clones in the sample, approximately 96% were seen once. This specimen comes from a study of technical replicates of blood from a few donors. The CDR3 is 14 amino acids. Trimming removed 5 bases from V and 3 bases from J; junction bases left unmatched: 2. Germline assignment: CDR1 MNHEY and CDR2 SVGAGI. Specimen: T cells isolated from PBMCs. The chain combines TRBV6-5 with TRBJ1-5; 9 positions match TRBD1. The source of this sequence is a human donor in good health. CDR3 amino acids: CASSDRGSNQPQHF. The CDR3 DNA reads as TGTGCCAGCAGTGACAGGGGGTCCAATCAGCCCCAGCATTTT.